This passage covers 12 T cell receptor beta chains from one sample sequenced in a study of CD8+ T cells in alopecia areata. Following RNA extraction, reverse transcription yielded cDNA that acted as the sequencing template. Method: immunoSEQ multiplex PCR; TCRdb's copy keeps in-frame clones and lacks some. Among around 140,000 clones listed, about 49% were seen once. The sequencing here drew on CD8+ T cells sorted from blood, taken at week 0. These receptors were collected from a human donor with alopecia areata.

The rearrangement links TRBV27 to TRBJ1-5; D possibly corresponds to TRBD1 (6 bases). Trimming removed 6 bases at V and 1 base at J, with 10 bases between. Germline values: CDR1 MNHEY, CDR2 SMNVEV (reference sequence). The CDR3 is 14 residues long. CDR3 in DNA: TGTGCCAGCAGAAGAGGGGGAAGCAATCAGCCCCAGCATTTT. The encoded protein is CASRRGGSNQPQHF.

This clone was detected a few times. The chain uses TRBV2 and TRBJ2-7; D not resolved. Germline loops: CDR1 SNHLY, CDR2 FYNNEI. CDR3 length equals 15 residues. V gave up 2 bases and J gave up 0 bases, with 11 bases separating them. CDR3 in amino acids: CASSEYPRHSYEQYF. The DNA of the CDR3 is TGTGCCAGCAGTGAATACCCCCGACACTCCTACGAGCAGTACTTC. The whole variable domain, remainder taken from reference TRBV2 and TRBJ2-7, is EPEVTQTPSHQVTQMGQEVILRCVPISNHLYFYWYRQILGQKVEFLVSFYNNEISEKSEIFDDQFSVERPDGSNFTLKIRSTKLEDSAMYFCASSEYPRHSYEQYFGPGTRLTVT.

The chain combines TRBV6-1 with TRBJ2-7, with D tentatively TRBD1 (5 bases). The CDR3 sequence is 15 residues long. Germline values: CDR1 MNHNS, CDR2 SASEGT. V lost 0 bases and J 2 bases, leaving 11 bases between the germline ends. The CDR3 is CASSEAPPGTYEQYF. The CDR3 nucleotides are TGTGCCAGCAGTGAAGCGCCCCCAGGGACCTACGAGCAGTACTTC.

CDR3 sequence reads: CASTSTGELFF. The CDR3 DNA sequence: TGTGCCAGCACCTCTACCGGGGAGCTGTTTTTT. The chain joins TRBV2 to TRBJ2-2; no firm D call. Deletions cut 7 bases from V and 5 bases from J, with 5 bases between. The length of the CDR3 is 11 residues. Germline assignment: CDR1 SNHLY and CDR2 FYNNEI.

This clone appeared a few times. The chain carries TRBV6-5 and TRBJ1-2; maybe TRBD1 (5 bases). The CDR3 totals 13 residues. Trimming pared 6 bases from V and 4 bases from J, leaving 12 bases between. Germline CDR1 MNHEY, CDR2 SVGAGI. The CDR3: CASRPDRIYGYTF. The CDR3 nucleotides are TGTGCCAGCAGGCCCGACAGAATCTATGGCTACACCTTC.

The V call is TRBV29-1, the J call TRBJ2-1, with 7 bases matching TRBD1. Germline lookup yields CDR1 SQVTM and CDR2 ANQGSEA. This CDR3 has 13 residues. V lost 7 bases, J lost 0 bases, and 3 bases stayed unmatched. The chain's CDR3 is CSDAGGSYNEQFF. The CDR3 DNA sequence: TGCAGCGATGCAGGGGGCTCCTACAATGAGCAGTTCTTC.

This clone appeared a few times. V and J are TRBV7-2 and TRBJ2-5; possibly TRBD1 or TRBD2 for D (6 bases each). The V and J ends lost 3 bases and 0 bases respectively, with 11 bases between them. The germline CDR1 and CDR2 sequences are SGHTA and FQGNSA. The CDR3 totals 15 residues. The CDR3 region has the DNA TGTGCCAGCAGCTTGACAGGAGGGTACCAAGAGACCCAGTACTTC. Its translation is CASSLTGGYQETQYF.

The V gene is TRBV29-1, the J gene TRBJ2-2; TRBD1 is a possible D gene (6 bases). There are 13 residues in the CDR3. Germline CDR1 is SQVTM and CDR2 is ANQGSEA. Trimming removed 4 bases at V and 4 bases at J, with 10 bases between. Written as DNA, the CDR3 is TGCAGCGTTGCCGGACAGCTCACCGGGGAGCTGTTTTTT. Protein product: CSVAGQLTGELFF.

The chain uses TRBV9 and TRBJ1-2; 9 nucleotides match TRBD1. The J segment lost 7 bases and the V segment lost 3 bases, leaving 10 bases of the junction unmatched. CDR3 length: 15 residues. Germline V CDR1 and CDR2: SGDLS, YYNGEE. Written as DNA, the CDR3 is TGTGCCAGCAGCGGAATACAGGGGGCGGCTTTTGGCTACACCTTC. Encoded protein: CASSGIQGAAFGYTF.

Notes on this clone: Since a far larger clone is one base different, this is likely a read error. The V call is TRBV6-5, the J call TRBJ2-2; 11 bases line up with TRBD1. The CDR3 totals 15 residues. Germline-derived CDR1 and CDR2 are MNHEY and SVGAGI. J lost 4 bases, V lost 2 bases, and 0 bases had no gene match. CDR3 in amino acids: CASSYGTGGTGELFF. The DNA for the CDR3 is TGTGCCAGCAGTTACGGGACAGGGGGCACCGGGGAGCTGTTTTTT.

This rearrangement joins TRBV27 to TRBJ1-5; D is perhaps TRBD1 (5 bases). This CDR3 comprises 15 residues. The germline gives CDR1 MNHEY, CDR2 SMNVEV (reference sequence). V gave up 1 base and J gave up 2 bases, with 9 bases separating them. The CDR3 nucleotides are TGTGCCAGCAGTTTATGGGGAGGGGGCAATCAGCCCCAGCATTTT. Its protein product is CASSLWGGGNQPQHF.

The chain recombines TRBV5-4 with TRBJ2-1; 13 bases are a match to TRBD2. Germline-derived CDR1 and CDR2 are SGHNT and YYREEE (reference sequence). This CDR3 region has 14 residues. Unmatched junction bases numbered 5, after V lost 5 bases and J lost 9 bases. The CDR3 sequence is CASSGTSGVPEQFF. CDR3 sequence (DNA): TGTGCCAGCAGTGGGACTAGCGGGGTACCTGAGCAGTTCTTC. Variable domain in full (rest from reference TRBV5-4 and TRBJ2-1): ETGVTQSPTHLIKTRGQQVTLRCSSQSGHNTVSWYQQALGQGPQFIFQYYREEENGRGNFPPRFSGLQFPNYSSELNVNALELDDSALYLCASSGTSGVPEQFFGPGTRLTVL.